Shown below are 21 T cell receptor beta chains from a single sample sequenced in a study of glioma-infiltrating T cells after dendritic cell vaccination. Sequencing was performed with immunoSEQ multiplex PCR; in TCRdb, only in-frame clones are kept and a portion is missing. Of roughly 96,000 clones listed, 70% to 80% were seen once; the top ten hold 6%. The source was blood, collected before dendritic cell vaccination. The receptors derive from a human donor with glioblastoma.

This chain uses TRBV10-3 with TRBJ2-3; 8 bases map to TRBD1. After removal of 7 bases from V and 1 base from J, the junction contained 7 bases not matched to a gene. Germline V gene lookup returns CDR1 ENHRY and CDR2 SYGVKD. CDR3 length: 15 residues. The CDR3 nucleotides are TGTGCCATCAAGGACAGGGAAAGGGGCACAGATACGCAGTATTTT. This sequence encodes CAIKDRERGTDTQYF.

The CDR3 region has the DNA TGCGCCAGCAGCCGGACGGGACTAATTTCCAACACCGGGGAGCTGTTTTTT. Protein sequence: CASSRTGLISNTGELFF. The V call is TRBV5-1, the J call TRBJ2-2, with 7 bases matching TRBD2. V was pared by 4 bases and J by 2 bases, with 11 bases of the junction left unmatched. The CDR3 loop spans 17 amino acids. Per germline, CDR1 SGHRS and CDR2 YFSETQ.

This clone has only a few counts. This sequence joins TRBV7-3 and TRBJ2-7; 12 nucleotides match TRBD2. This CDR3 has 15 amino acids. V dropped 3 bases and J dropped 4; count of bases not matched to a gene: 4. Germline assignment: CDR1 SGHTA and CDR2 FQGTGA. Here the CDR3 DNA reads TGTGCCAGCAGCTTGGGGACTAGCGGGCCATACGAGCAGTACTTC. Translating gives CASSLGTSGPYEQYF.

This chain connects TRBV2 to TRBJ1-1; 11 positions match TRBD1. Germline V CDR1 and CDR2: SNHLY, FYNNEI. V was clipped by 8 bases and J by 6 bases; unmatched bases: 8. The CDR3 is 14 amino acids. CDR3 residues: CASSGTGGSAEAFF. The CDR3 DNA reads TGTGCCAGCTCCGGGACAGGGGGTTCGGCTGAAGCTTTCTTT.

The chain is built from TRBV9 and TRBJ2-1; D might be TRBD1 (6 bases). Germline CDR1 SGDLS, CDR2 YYNGEE. V lost 4 bases and J 8 bases, leaving 13 bases between the germline ends. This CDR3 has 13 amino acids. This CDR3 reads CASSPLGGYEQFF. Written as DNA, the CDR3 is TGTGCCAGCAGCCCTCTTGGGGGCTATGAGCAGTTCTTC.

The gene calls are TRBV6-1 and TRBJ2-2; 14 nucleotides align to TRBD2. The CDR3 is 17 amino acids. V shed 4 bases, J shed 0 bases, and the junction held 1 base outside the gene matches. Germline V gives CDR1 MNHNS, CDR2 SASEGT. This CDR3 reads CASSGGLAGANTGELFF. In DNA, the CDR3 is TGTGCCAGCAGTGGGGGACTAGCGGGGGCGAACACCGGGGAGCTGTTTTTT.

V and J are TRBV5-1 and TRBJ1-1; a weak D match, TRBD1 (5 bases). Trimming removed 5 bases from V and 1 base from J, with 12 bases in between. Germline CDR1 SGHRS, CDR2 YFSETQ. The CDR3 runs 14 residues. In DNA form, the CDR3 reads TGCGCCAGCAGGTTAAGGGGCGAGAACACTGAAGCTTTCTTT. Protein product: CASRLRGENTEAFF.

This clone has only one observation. The rearrangement uses TRBV5-1 and TRBJ2-3; TRBD2 matches 9 bases. With V trimmed by 2 bases and J by 5 bases, 12 bases remained unmatched. CDR3 length: 17 residues. Per the germline V gene, CDR1 is SGHRS and CDR2 is YFSETQ. The CDR3 protein is CASSLRRAGGLRDTQYF. The CDR3 nucleotides read TGCGCCAGCAGCTTAAGACGAGCGGGGGGATTGAGAGATACGCAGTATTTT.

The chain carries TRBV29-1 and TRBJ2-7; 9 positions agree with TRBD1. The CDR3 has 15 amino acids. V trimming: 4 bases; J trimming: 5 bases; junction bases outside the gene matches: 12. The V gene's germline CDR1 is SQVTM and CDR2 ANQGSEA. CDR3 nucleotides: TGCAGCGTTGGGGGAACCGGGACAGGGTCACACGAGCAGTACTTC. Its translation is CSVGGTGTGSHEQYF.

The gene calls are TRBV2 and TRBJ2-3; D gene ambiguous. This CDR3 contains 13 residues. The V gene lost 7 bases and the J gene lost 5 bases, with 13 bases spanning the gap. Looked up from germline, CDR1 is SNHLY and CDR2 is FYNNEI. The CDR3 spells CASKRDLGDTQYF. Here the CDR3 DNA reads TGTGCCAGCAAGCGAGACCTGGGAGATACGCAGTATTTT. The complete variable domain, with remaining parts taken from reference TRBV2 and TRBJ2-3, reads EPEVTQTPSHQVTQMGQEVILRCVPISNHLYFYWYRQILGQKVEFLVSFYNNEISEKSEIFDDQFSVERPDGSNFTLKIRSTKLEDSAMYFCASKRDLGDTQYFGPGTRLTVL.

The chain uses TRBV20-1 and TRBJ1-1, with D unclear. The CDR3 consists of 11 residues. Trimming took off 1 base at V and 7 bases at J, with 7 bases between the two ends. The germline gives CDR1 DFQATT, CDR2 SNEGSKA (reference sequence). The CDR3 DNA is TGCAGTGCTAGAGGCTTCAGTGAAGCTTTCTTT. Protein: CSARGFSEAFF.

This chain links TRBV5-1 with TRBJ2-3, with TRBD2 matching over 9 bases. Per germline, CDR1 SGHRS and CDR2 YFSETQ. The CDR3 has 19 amino acids. With 1 base clipped from V and 4 bases from J, the junction kept 16 bases outside the gene matches. The CDR3 nucleotides are TGCGCCAGCAGCTTGCTTGCTGTTGGTAGCGGGAGCTTCGCAGATACGCAGTATTTT. The encoded protein is CASSLLAVGSGSFADTQYF.

The rearrangement joins TRBV6-1 to TRBJ1-5, with D uncertain. CDR3 length equals 13 residues. Germline V gives CDR1 MNHNS, CDR2 SASEGT. The V end was cut by 4 bases, the J end by 5 bases, with 9 bases between. The CDR3 loop reads CASSAQSHQPQHF. The CDR3 region has the DNA TGTGCCAGCAGTGCACAATCTCATCAGCCCCAGCATTTT.

The chain is built from TRBV19 and TRBJ1-2, with D perhaps TRBD1 (5 bases). The CDR3 length is 16 residues. The V and J ends lost 6 bases and 1 base respectively, with 18 bases between them. Per the germline V gene, CDR1 is LNHDA and CDR2 is SQIVND (reference sequence). Here the CDR3 reads CASRMPDRQNNYGYTF. The CDR3 nucleotides are TGTGCCAGTAGGATGCCCGACAGACAGAATAACTATGGCTACACCTTC.

This chain uses TRBV4-1 with TRBJ2-2; D is possibly TRBD2 (5 bases). V was cut by 1 base and J by 1 base, with 10 bases left in between. This CDR3 is built from 16 residues. CDR1 is MGHRA and CDR2 is YSYEKL in the germline V gene. For the CDR3, the DNA is TGCGCCAGCAGCCAAGGGGTCGCGGGGAACACCGGGGAGCTGTTTTTT. As protein: CASSQGVAGNTGELFF.

As for this clone: At one end, the junction sequence differs from germline, possibly due to a read error. J is TRBJ2-5 and V is TRBV5-1; 8 bases are shared with TRBD2. The CDR3 sequence is 14 residues long. CDR1 is SGHRS and CDR2 is YFSETQ in the germline V gene. Written as DNA, the CDR3 is TGCGCCAGCAACCCCGGGGGGGTCCAAGAGATCCAGTACTTC. Translating gives CASNPGGVQEIQYF.

The chain is built from TRBV18 and TRBJ2-7; D is uncertain. The CDR3 covers 13 residues. Trimming shortened V by 2 bases and J by 5 bases, and 10 bases separated the two germline ends. Germline V gene sequence: CDR1 KGHSH, CDR2 LQKENI. In DNA form, the CDR3 reads TGTGCCAGCTCACCAAAGAGGTCGAACGAGCAGTACTTC. This encodes CASSPKRSNEQYF. The full variable domain, with the rest looked up from reference TRBV18 and TRBJ2-7, is NAGVMQNPRHLVRRRGQEARLRCSPMKGHSHVYWYRQLPEEGLKFMVYLQKENIIDESGMPKERFSAEFPKEGPSILRIQQVVRGDSAAYFCASSPKRSNEQYFGPGTRLTVT.

This clone was seen a single time. CDR3 sequence reads: CASSVEAGESYEQYF. The CDR3 coding sequence is TGTGCCAGCAGTGTGGAAGCGGGAGAAAGTTACGAGCAGTACTTC. The chain employs TRBV6-4 and TRBJ2-7; 8 bases align to TRBD2. This CDR3 spans 15 amino acids. The V gene's germline CDR1 is MRHNA and CDR2 SNTAGT. Germline trimming cut 4 bases from V and 4 bases from J; bases unmatched to any gene: 9.

The V and J genes are TRBV5-1 and TRBJ2-5, with D possibly being TRBD2 (5 bases). V dropped 0 bases and J dropped 5 bases, with 11 bases sitting between them. CDR1 is SGHRS and CDR2 is YFSETQ in the germline V gene. The CDR3 totals 14 residues. The CDR3 region has the DNA TGCGCCAGCAGCTTGGCTACGGGGATGGAGACCCAGTACTTC. Amino acids: CASSLATGMETQYF.

The V call is TRBV7-2, the J call TRBJ1-2; 7 bases are shared with TRBD1. This CDR3 contains 15 residues. The V segment lost 1 base and the J segment 4 bases; nucleotides outside the gene matches: 6. Germline V gene sequence: CDR1 SGHTA, CDR2 FQGNSA. Here the CDR3 DNA reads TGTGCCAGCAGCTTAGGAGGGACAGCCTTCTATGGCTACACCTTC. Translated, it gives CASSLGGTAFYGYTF.

This chain connects TRBV5-1 to TRBJ2-1; 14 bases are a match to TRBD2. The CDR3 totals 17 residues. Germline CDR1 is SGHRS and CDR2 is YFSETQ. Trimming removed 0 bases from V and 6 bases from J; junction bases left unmatched: 5. CDR3 residues: CASSLGAGLAGGNEQFF. CDR3 bases: TGCGCCAGCAGCTTGGGGGCCGGACTAGCGGGAGGCAATGAGCAGTTCTTC.